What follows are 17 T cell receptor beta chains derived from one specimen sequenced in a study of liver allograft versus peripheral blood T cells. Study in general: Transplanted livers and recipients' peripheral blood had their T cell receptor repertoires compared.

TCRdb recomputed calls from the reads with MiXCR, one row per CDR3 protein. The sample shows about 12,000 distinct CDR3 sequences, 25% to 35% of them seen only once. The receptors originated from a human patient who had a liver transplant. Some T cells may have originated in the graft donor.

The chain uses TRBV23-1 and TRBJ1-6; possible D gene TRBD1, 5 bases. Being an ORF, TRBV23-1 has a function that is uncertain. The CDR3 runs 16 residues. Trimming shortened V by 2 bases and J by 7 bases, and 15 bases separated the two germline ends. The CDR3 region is CASSQAGRVWNSPLHF. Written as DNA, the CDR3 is TGCGCCAGCAGTCAAGCAGGGAGGGTATGGAATTCACCCCTCCACTTT.

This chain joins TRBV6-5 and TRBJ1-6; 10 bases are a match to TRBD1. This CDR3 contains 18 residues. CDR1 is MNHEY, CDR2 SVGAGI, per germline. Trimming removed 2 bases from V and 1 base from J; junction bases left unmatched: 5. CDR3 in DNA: TGTGCCAGCAGTTACGGTGGACAGGGGGAATCCTATAATTCACCCCTCCACTTT. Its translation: CASSYGGQGESYNSPLHF.

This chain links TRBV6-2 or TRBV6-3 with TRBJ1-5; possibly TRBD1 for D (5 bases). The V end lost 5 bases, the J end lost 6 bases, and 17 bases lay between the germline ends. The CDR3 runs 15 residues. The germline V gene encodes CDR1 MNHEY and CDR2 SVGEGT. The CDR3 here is CASSREWGGSQPQHF. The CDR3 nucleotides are TGTGCCAGCAGTAGGGAATGGGGCGGTAGTCAGCCCCAGCATTTT.

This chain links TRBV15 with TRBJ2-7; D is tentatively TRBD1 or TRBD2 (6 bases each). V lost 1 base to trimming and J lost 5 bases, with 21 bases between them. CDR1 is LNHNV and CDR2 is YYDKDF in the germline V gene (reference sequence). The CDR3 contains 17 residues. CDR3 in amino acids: CATSRGGGGRRVHEQYF. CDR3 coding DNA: TGTGCCACCAGCAGAGGCGGAGGGGGTCGACGGGTCCACGAGCAGTACTTC.

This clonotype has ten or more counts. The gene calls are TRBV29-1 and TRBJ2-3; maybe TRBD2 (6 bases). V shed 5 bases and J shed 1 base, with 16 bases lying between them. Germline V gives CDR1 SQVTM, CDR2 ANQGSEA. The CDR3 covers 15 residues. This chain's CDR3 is CSVISASEGTDTQYF. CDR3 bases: TGCAGCGTTATCTCGGCTAGCGAGGGCACAGATACGCAGTATTTT.

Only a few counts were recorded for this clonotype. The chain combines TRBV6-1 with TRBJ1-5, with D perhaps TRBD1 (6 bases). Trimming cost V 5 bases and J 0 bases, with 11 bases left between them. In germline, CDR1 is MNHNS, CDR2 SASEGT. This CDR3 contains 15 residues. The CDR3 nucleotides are TGTGCCAGCAGTAGGACAGCTTATAGCAATCAGCCCCAGCATTTT. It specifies CASSRTAYSNQPQHF.

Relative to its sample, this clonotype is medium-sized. The CDR3 sequence: CASSQDGEKLFF. In nucleotides, the CDR3 is TGTGCCAGCTCACAGGACGGAGAAAAACTGTTTTTT. The V call is TRBV18, the J call TRBJ1-4; D uncertain. CDR1 is KGHSH, CDR2 LQKENI, per germline. Trimming took off 4 bases at V and 8 bases at J, with 8 bases between the two ends. CDR3 length: 12 residues.

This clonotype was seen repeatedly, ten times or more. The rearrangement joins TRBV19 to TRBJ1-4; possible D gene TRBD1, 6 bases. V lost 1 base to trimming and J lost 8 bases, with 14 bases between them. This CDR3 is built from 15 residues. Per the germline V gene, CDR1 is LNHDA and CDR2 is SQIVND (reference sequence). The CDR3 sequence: CASSIGGARREKLFF. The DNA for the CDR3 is TGTGCCAGTAGTATAGGGGGGGCGCGAAGAGAAAAACTGTTTTTT.

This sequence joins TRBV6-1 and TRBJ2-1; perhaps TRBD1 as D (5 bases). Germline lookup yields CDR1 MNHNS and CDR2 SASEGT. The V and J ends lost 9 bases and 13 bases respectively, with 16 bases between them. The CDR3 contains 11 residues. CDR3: CASRGLGKQFF. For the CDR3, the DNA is TGTGCCAGTAGGGGCCTGGGGAAACAGTTCTTC.

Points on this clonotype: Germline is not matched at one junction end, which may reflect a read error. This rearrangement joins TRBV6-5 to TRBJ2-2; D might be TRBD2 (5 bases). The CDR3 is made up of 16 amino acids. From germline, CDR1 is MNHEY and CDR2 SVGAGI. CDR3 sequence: CANSYFEGSNTGELFF. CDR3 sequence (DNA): TGTGCCAACAGTTACTTCGAGGGCTCGAACACCGGGGAGCTGTTTTTT.

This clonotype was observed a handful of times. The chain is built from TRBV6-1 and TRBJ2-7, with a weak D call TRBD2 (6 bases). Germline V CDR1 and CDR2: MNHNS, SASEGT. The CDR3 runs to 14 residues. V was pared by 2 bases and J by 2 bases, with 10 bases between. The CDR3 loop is CASSEFGLTYEQYF. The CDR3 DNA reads TGTGCCAGCAGTGAATTTGGACTAACCTACGAGCAGTACTTC.

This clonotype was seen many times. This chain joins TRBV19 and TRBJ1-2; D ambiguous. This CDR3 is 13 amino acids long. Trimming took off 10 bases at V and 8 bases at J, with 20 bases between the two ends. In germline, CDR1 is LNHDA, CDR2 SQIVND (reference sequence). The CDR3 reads CATTPGVIGGYTF. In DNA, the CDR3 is TGTGCCACCACCCCCGGGGTCATAGGCGGCTACACCTTC.

DNA of the CDR3: TGTGCCAGCTCACCGAGTCAGGGTGGTAATGAAAAACTGTTTTTT. It codes for CASSPSQGGNEKLFF. The chain recombines TRBV18 with TRBJ1-4; maybe TRBD1 (5 bases). Trimming pared 3 bases from V and 4 bases from J, leaving 12 bases between. The CDR3 contains 15 residues. In germline, CDR1 is KGHSH, CDR2 LQKENI.

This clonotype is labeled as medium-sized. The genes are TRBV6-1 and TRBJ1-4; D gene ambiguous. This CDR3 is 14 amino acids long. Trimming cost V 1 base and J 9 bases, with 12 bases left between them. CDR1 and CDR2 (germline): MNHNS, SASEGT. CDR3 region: CASSEVGLGQKLFF. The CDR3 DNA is TGTGCCAGCAGTGAAGTAGGGCTCGGGCAAAAACTGTTTTTT.

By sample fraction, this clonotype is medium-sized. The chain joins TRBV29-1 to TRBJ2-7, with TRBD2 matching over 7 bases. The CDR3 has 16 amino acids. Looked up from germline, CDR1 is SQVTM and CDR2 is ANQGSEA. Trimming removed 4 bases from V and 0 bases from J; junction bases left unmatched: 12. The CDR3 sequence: CSVVGTSGTNSYEQYF. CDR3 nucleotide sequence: TGCAGCGTTGTCGGCACTTCCGGGACTAACTCCTACGAGCAGTACTTC.

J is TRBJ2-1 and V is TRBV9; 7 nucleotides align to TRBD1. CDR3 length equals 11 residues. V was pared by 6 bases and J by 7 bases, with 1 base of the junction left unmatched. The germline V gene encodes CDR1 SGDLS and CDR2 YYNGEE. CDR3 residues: CASTRGNEQFF. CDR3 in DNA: TGTGCCAGCACCAGGGGGAATGAGCAGTTCTTC. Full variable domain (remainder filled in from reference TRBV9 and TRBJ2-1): DSGVTQTPKHLITATGQRVTLRCSPRSGDLSVYWYQQSLDQGLQFLIQYYNGEERAKGNILERFSAQQFPDLHSELNLSSLELGDSALYFCASTRGNEQFFGPGTRLTVL.

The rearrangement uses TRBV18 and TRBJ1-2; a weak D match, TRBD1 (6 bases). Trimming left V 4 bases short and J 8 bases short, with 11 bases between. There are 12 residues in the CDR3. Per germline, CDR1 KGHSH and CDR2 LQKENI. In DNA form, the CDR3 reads TGTGCCAGCTCACACCCAGGGGTCGGCTACACCTTC. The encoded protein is CASSHPGVGYTF. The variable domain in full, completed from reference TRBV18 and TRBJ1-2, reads NAGVMQNPRHLVRRRGQEARLRCSPMKGHSHVYWYRQLPEEGLKFMVYLQKENIIDESGMPKERFSAEFPKEGPSILRIQQVVRGDSAAYFCASSHPGVGYTFGSGTRLTVV.